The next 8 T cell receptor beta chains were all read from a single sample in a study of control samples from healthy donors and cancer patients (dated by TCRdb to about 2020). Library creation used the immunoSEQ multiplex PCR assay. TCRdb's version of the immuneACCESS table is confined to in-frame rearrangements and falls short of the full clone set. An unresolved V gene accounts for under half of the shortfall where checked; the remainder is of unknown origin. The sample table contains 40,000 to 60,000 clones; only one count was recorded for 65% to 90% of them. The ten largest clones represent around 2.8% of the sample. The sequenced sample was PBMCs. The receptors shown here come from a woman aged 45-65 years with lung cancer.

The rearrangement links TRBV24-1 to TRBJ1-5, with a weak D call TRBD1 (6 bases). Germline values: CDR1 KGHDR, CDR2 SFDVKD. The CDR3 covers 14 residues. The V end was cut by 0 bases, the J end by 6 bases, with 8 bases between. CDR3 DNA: TGTGCCACCAGTGATTTGGGACAGATTCAGCCCCAGCATTTT. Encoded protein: CATSDLGQIQPQHF.

The CDR3, as DNA: TGTGCCATCAACCCAGGGGAAGGTAATTCACCCCTCCACTTT. This translates into CAINPGEGNSPLHF. J is TRBJ1-6 and V is TRBV10-3; tentative D call: TRBD1 (6 bases). V lost 7 bases and J 6 bases, leaving 13 bases between the germline ends. This CDR3 spans 14 amino acids. CDR1 ENHRY and CDR2 SYGVKD come from the germline V gene.

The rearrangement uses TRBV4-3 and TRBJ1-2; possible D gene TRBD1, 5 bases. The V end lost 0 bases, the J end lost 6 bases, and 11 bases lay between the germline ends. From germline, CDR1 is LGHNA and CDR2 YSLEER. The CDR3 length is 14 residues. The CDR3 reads CASSQDGRGNGYTF. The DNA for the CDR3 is TGCGCCAGCAGCCAAGATGGGAGGGGCAATGGCTACACCTTC.

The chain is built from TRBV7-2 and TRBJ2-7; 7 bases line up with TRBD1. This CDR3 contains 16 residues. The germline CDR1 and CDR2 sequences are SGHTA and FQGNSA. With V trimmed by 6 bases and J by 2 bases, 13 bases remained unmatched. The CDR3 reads CASRRQSGTAPYEQYF. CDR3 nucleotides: TGTGCCAGCAGACGACAATCCGGGACAGCGCCCTACGAGCAGTACTTC.

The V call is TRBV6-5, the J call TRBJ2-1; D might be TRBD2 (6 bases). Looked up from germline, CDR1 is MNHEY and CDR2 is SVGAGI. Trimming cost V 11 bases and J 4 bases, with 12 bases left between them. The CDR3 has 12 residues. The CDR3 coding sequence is TGTGCCTCAAAGGACTATTACAATGAGCAGTTCTTC. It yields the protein CASKDYYNEQFF.

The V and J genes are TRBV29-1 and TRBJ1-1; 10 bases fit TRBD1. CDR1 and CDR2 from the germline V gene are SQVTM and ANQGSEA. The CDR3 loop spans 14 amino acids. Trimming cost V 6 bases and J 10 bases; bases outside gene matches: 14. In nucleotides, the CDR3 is TGCAGCGTGAGATCCGGGACAGGGGTCGTTGGAGCTTTCTTT. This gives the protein CSVRSGTGVVGAFF.

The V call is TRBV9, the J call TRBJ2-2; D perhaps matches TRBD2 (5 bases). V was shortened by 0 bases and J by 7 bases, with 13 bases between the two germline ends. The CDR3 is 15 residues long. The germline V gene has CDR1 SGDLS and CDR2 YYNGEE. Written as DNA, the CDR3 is TGTGCCAGCAGCGTAGGCGGGCGGGCCGGCGGGGAGCTGTTTTTT. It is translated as CASSVGGRAGGELFF.

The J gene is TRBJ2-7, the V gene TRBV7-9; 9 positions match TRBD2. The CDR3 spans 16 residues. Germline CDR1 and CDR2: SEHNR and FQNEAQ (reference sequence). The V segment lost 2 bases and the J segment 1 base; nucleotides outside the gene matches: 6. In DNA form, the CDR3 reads TGTGCCAGCAGCTTATCCCTTAGCGGGGGTTCCTACGAGCAGTACTTC. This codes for CASSLSLSGGSYEQYF.